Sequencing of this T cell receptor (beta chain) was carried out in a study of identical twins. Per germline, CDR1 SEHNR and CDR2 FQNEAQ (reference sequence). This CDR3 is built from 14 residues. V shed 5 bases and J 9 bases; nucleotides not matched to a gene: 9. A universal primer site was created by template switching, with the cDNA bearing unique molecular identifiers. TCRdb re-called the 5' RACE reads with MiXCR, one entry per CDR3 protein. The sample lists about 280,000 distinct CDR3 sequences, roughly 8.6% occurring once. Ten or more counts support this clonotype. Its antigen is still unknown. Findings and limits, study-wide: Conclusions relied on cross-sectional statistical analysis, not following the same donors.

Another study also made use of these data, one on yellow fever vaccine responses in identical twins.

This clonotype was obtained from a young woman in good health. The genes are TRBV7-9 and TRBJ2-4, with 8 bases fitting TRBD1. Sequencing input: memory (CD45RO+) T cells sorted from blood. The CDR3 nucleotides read TGTGCCAGCAGCCCACAGGGGGATAGGAGCATTCAGTACTTC. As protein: CASSPQGDRSIQYF.